This T cell receptor beta chain was retrieved from a study of T cell changes during pregnancy in multiple sclerosis (dated by TCRdb to about 2019). About the study as a whole: Changes in the T cell repertoire over the course of pregnancy were examined in this study in women with multiple sclerosis.

Sequences PRHDT (CDR1) and FYEKMQ (CDR2) are obtained from the germline V gene (reference sequence). At the junction V is shortened by 4 bases and J by 0 bases; bases outside the gene matches: 9. Taken from cysteine to phenylalanine, the CDR3 has 16 residues. Here the CDR3 DNA is all that survives: 48 bases in frame from base 1. The library was produced with the immunoSEQ multiplex PCR assay. This is the immuneACCESS table as TCRdb keeps it, with only in-frame sequences that have V and J called. A part of the clones is gone; compared with another copy, unresolved V genes explain less than half, and the rest is unexplained. For this sample there are more than 55,000 clones; approximately 94% appear just once. Roughly 2.5% of the sample comes from the top ten. As regards this clone: The antigen it recognizes is unknown. It has no much larger one-base neighbor in the sample; base qualities were not kept.

Sequences were derived from CD8+ T cells from peripheral blood mononuclear cells, sampled after pregnancy. The receptor comes from a female donor with multiple sclerosis, enrolled in a pregnancy study. The chain is assembled from TRBV13 and TRBJ2-7, with 7 bases matching TRBD1. The CDR3 loop reads CASSSSLTGSSYEQYF. The DNA sequence reads TGTGCCAGCAGCTCTTCCCTGACAGGGAGCTCCTACGAGCAGTACTTC.